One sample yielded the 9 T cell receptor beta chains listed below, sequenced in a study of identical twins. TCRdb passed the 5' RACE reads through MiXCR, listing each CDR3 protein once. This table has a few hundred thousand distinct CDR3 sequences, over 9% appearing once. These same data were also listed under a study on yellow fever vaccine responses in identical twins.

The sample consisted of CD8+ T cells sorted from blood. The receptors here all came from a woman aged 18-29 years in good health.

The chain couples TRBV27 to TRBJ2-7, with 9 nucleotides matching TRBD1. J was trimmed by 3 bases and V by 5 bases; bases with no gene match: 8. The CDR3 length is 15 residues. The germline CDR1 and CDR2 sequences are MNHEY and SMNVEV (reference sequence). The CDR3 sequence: CASSKGQGTIYEQYV. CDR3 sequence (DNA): TGTGCCAGCAGTAAAGGACAGGGGACAATCTACGAGCAGTACGTC.

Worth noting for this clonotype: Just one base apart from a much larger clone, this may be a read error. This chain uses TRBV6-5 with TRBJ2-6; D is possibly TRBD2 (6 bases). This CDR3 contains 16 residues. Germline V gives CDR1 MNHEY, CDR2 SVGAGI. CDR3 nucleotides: TGTGCCAGCAGTTACTCCCCAGGGACTGGGGCCAACGTCCCGACTTTC. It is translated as CASSYSPGTGANVPTF.

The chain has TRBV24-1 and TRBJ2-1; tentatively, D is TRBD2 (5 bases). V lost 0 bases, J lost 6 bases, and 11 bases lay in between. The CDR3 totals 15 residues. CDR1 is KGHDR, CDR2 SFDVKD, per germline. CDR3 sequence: CATSDLTRGPNEQFF. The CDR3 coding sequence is TGTGCCACCAGTGATTTGACTAGAGGGCCCAATGAGCAGTTCTTC.

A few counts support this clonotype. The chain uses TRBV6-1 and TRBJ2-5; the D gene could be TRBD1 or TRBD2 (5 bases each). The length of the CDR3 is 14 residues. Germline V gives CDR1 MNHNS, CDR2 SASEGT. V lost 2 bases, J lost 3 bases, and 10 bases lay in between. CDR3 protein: CASSEFWGKETQYF. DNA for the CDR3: TGTGCCAGCAGTGAATTCTGGGGGAAAGAGACCCAGTACTTC.

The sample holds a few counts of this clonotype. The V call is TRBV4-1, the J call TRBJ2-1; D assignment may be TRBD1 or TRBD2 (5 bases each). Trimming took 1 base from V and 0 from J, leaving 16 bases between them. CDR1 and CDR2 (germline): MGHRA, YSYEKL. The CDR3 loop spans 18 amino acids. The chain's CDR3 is CASSQVPGPGGSYNEQFF. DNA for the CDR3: TGCGCCAGCAGCCAAGTCCCGGGACCTGGGGGCTCCTACAATGAGCAGTTCTTC.

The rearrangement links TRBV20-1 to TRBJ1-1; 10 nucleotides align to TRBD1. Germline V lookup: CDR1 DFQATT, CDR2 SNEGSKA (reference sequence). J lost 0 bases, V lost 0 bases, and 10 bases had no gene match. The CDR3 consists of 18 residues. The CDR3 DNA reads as TGCAGTGCTAGAGATCGCGGACAGGGGGTCCCAATGAACACTGAAGCTTTCTTT. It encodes CSARDRGQGVPMNTEAFF.

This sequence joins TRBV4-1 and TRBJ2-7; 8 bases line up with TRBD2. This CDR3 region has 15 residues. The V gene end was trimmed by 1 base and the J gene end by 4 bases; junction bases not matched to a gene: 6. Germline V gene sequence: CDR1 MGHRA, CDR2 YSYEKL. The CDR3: CASSQVAGGQYEQYF. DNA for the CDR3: TGCGCCAGCAGCCAAGTTGCGGGGGGCCAATACGAGCAGTACTTC.

The CDR3 DNA is TGTGCCAGCAGCTCTAGGCGGGACAGTTGGAACACCGGGGAGCTGTTTTTT. Its protein product is CASSSRRDSWNTGELFF. The chain joins TRBV13 to TRBJ2-2, with a tentative D call TRBD1 (7 bases). The V end lost 4 bases, the J end lost 1 base, and 16 bases lay between the germline ends. The V gene's germline CDR1 is PRHDT and CDR2 FYEKMQ (reference sequence). This CDR3 is built from 17 residues.

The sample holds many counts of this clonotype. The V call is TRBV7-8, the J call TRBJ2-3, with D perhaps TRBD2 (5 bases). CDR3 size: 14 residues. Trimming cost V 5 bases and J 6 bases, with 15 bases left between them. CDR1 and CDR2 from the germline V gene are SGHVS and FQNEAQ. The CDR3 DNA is TGTGCCAGCAGCCCCCACCCTAGCTGGGATACGCAGTATTTT. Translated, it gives CASSPHPSWDTQYF.